The 20 T cell receptor beta chains presented below share a single source sample, sequenced in a study of CD8+ T cells in alopecia areata. Once RNA had been extracted, it was reverse transcribed into cDNA to act as the sequencing template. Here immunoSEQ multiplex PCR was the method, and the copy in TCRdb shows in-frame clones only, minus some. The table shows 90,000 to 100,000 clones, with more than 35% occurring only once. Specimen: CD4+ T cells sorted from blood. The origin of the receptors is a human donor with alopecia areata.

This sequence joins TRBV30 and TRBJ2-5, with 12 nucleotides matching TRBD1. Trimming at V came to 2 bases and at J to 5 bases, leaving 6 bases not matched to a gene. The V gene's germline CDR1 is GTSNPN and CDR2 SVGIG (reference sequence). This CDR3 has 15 residues. The CDR3 loop is CAWSSGTGGLETQYF. The CDR3 DNA reads as TGTGCCTGGAGTTCCGGGACAGGGGGCCTCGAGACCCAGTACTTC.

The chain uses TRBV7-9 and TRBJ1-2; D perhaps matches TRBD1 (6 bases). The CDR3 covers 15 residues. Trimming stripped 5 bases from V and 0 bases from J, with 13 bases between. CDR1 and CDR2 (germline): SEHNR, FQNEAQ (reference sequence). The CDR3, as DNA: TGTGCCAGCAGCCATTCAGGGGAAGCTAACTATGGCTACACCTTC. It encodes CASSHSGEANYGYTF.

This chain links TRBV7-6 with TRBJ2-1, with 11 bases identical to TRBD2. The CDR3 has 17 amino acids. With 5 bases clipped from V and 9 bases from J, the junction kept 15 bases outside the gene matches. Germline CDR1 and CDR2: SGHVS and FNYEAQ. DNA of the CDR3: TGTGCCAGCAGCCCCAGTTTAGCGGGGGGGTTCGTGAGTGAGCAGTTCTTC. This codes for CASSPSLAGGFVSEQFF.

J is TRBJ1-1 and V is TRBV25-1; D ambiguous. Germline CDR1 and CDR2: MGHDK and SYGVNS. This CDR3 contains 15 residues. Trimming stripped 1 base from V and 2 bases from J, with 11 bases between. The DNA for the CDR3 is TGTGCCAGCAGTGAATCTCTAGTAATTAACACTGAAGCTTTCTTT. Residues: CASSESLVINTEAFF.

This clone appeared a few times. The chain joins TRBV29-1 to TRBJ1-3; TRBD1 is a possible D gene (6 bases). The CDR3 has 13 amino acids. Looked up from germline, CDR1 is SQVTM and CDR2 is ANQGSEA. Trimming shortened V by 5 bases and J by 4 bases, and 12 bases separated the two germline ends. CDR3 sequence (DNA): TGCAGCGTTTCGCACAGGGAAGGAAACACCATATATTTT. It encodes CSVSHREGNTIYF.

This CDR3 reads CASREDSYEQYF. The CDR3 DNA reads TGTGCCAGCAGAGAGGACTCCTACGAGCAGTACTTC. The chain combines TRBV25-1 with TRBJ2-7; D ambiguous. The germline V and J ends were trimmed by 6 bases and 0 bases, with 6 bases remaining between them. This CDR3 is built from 12 residues. Looked up from germline, CDR1 is MGHDK and CDR2 is SYGVNS.

A few counts support this clone. This chain joins TRBV7-2 and TRBJ1-4; D remains unclear. Germline-derived CDR1 and CDR2 are SGHTA and FQGNSA. V dropped 2 bases and J dropped 3 bases, with 7 bases sitting between them. The CDR3 totals 14 residues. The CDR3 reads CASSLRKSNEKLFF. The CDR3 coding sequence is TGTGCCAGCAGCTTACGGAAATCTAATGAAAAACTGTTTTTT.

This rearrangement joins TRBV7-9 to TRBJ1-1; D unresolved. Trimming pared 6 bases from V and 7 bases from J, leaving 15 bases between. Germline values: CDR1 SEHNR, CDR2 FQNEAQ (reference sequence). This CDR3 is built from 13 residues. The CDR3: CASSPHLGHEAFF. The DNA for the CDR3 is TGTGCCAGCAGTCCACACCTAGGGCATGAAGCTTTCTTT.

This chain connects TRBV7-6 to TRBJ2-2; no definite D call. CDR1 is SGHVS and CDR2 is FNYEAQ in the germline V gene. The V end lost 2 bases, the J end lost 5 bases, and 12 bases lay between the germline ends. This CDR3 is 15 amino acids long. CDR3 DNA sequence: TGTGCCAGCAGCTTACGTGGGGTAGGAACCGGGGAGCTGTTTTTT. Protein: CASSLRGVGTGELFF.

The chain recombines TRBV27 with TRBJ2-1; the D gene is possibly TRBD2 (7 bases). The CDR3 extends over 16 amino acids. The V end lost 2 bases, the J end lost 2 bases, and 13 bases lay between the germline ends. The V gene's germline CDR1 is MNHEY and CDR2 SMNVEV (reference sequence). The CDR3: CASSLGGAGPYNEQFF. The CDR3 DNA follows: TGTGCCAGCAGTTTAGGGGGGGCTGGTCCCTACAATGAGCAGTTCTTC.

This clone was detected a few times. The V gene is TRBV5-4, the J gene TRBJ2-5, with TRBD1 matching 8 bases. The V gene end was trimmed by 4 bases and the J gene end by 6 bases; junction bases not matched to a gene: 8. CDR1 is SGHNT, CDR2 YYREEE, per germline (reference sequence). The CDR3 has 14 amino acids. The CDR3: CASSPGGAAKTQYF. The CDR3 DNA reads as TGTGCCAGCAGCCCAGGGGGCGCCGCAAAGACCCAGTACTTC.

V usage is TRBV30 and J usage is TRBJ1-6; D gene ambiguous. The CDR3 runs 14 residues. CDR1 and CDR2 (germline): GTSNPN, SVGIG (reference sequence). Trimming took off 1 base at V and 7 bases at J, with 11 bases between the two ends. CDR3 loop: CAWSADGFNSPLHF. CDR3 coding DNA: TGTGCCTGGAGTGCCGACGGCTTCAATTCACCCCTCCACTTT.

This rearrangement joins TRBV7-2 to TRBJ2-1; perhaps TRBD1 as D (5 bases). From germline, CDR1 is SGHTA and CDR2 FQGNSA. CDR3 length: 15 amino acids. Trimming stripped 3 bases from V and 5 bases from J, with 14 bases between. The CDR3 region has the DNA TGTGCCAGCAGCTTCCCCCGCCGACAGAACAATGAGCAGTTCTTC. Translated: CASSFPRRQNNEQFF.

The table lists this clone with a few counts. V gene TRBV19 combines with J gene TRBJ2-2; TRBD2 agrees at 8 bases. The CDR3 covers 15 residues. The ends lost 6 bases at V and 4 bases at J; junction bases unmatched: 7. Germline V lookup: CDR1 LNHDA, CDR2 SQIVND (reference sequence). The CDR3 DNA is TGTGCCAGTAGCGGGAGGGCCGTGAGCACCGGGGAGCTGTTTTTT. Translated, it gives CASSGRAVSTGELFF.

The chain uses TRBV5-6 and TRBJ1-1; D is unclear. The CDR3 has 14 residues. V dropped 0 bases and J dropped 2 bases, with 8 bases sitting between them. Germline V CDR1 and CDR2: SGHDT, YYEEEE. The DNA of the CDR3 is TGTGCCAGCAGCTTGGCCCAGATAAACACTGAAGCTTTCTTT. Its translation is CASSLAQINTEAFF.

There are a few counts of this clone. The chain uses TRBV30 and TRBJ1-1; D gene uncertain. V was shortened by 4 bases and J by 1 base, with 7 bases between the two germline ends. There are 12 residues in the CDR3. The germline gives CDR1 GTSNPN, CDR2 SVGIG (reference sequence). The CDR3 bases are TGTGCCTGGAATCGATGGAACACTGAAGCTTTCTTT. Translated: CAWNRWNTEAFF.

The chain is built from TRBV29-1 and TRBJ2-3; D is possibly TRBD2 (5 bases). The CDR3 runs 14 residues. V dropped 0 bases and J dropped 3 bases, with 10 bases sitting between them. In germline, CDR1 is SQVTM, CDR2 ANQGSEA. CDR3 DNA: TGCAGCGTTGAAGATCGGAGGATTACAGATACGCAGTATTTT. Protein: CSVEDRRITDTQYF.

The chain employs TRBV29-1 and TRBJ2-5; 8 bases align to TRBD1. Germline lookup yields CDR1 SQVTM and CDR2 ANQGSEA. The CDR3 runs to 12 residues. Trimming took 3 bases from V and 5 from J; bases not matched to a gene: 2. The CDR3 DNA reads TGCAGCGTTGACAGGGGGCCCGAGACCCAGTACTTC. It specifies CSVDRGPETQYF.

Written as DNA, the CDR3 is TGCAGCGTTGAAGAAGGGGGGGCAGGGGAGACCCAGTACTTC. Translation: CSVEEGGAGETQYF. The chain combines TRBV29-1 with TRBJ2-5; D possibly corresponds to TRBD2 (7 bases). Trimming removed 0 bases from V and 5 bases from J, with 13 bases in between. The V gene's germline CDR1 is SQVTM and CDR2 ANQGSEA. The CDR3 is 14 amino acids.

The chain uses TRBV30 and TRBJ1-2; D is unclear. With 0 bases removed from V and 6 bases from J, the gap between germline ends came to 11 bases. In germline, CDR1 is GTSNPN, CDR2 SVGIG (reference sequence). There are 13 residues in the CDR3. The CDR3 here is CAWSVTQLDGYTF. CDR3 in DNA: TGTGCCTGGAGTGTAACACAGCTAGATGGCTACACCTTC.